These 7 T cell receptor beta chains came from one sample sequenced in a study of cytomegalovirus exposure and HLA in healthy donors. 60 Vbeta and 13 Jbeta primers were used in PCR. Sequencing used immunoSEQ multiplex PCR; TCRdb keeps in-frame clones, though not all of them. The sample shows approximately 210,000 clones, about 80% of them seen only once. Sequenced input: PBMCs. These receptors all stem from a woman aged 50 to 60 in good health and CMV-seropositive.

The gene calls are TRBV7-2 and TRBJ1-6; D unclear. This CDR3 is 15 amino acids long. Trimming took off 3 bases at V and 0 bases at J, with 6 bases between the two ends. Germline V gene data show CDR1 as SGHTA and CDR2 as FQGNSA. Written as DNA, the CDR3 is TGTGCCAGCAGCTTGGTTAGCTCCTATAATTCACCCCTCCACTTT. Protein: CASSLVSSYNSPLHF.

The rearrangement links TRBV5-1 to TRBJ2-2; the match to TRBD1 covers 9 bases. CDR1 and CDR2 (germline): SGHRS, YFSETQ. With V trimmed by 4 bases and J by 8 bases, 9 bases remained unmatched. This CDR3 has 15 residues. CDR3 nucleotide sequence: TGCGCCAGCAGCATGACGGGACAGGGCTCTGGGGAGCTGTTTTTT. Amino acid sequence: CASSMTGQGSGELFF.

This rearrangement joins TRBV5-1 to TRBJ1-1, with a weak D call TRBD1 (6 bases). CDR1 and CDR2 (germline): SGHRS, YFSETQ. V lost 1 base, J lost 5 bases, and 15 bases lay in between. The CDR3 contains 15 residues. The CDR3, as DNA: TGCGCCAGCAGCTTGCAGCAGGGGACGTTTACTGAAGCTTTCTTT. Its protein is CASSLQQGTFTEAFF.

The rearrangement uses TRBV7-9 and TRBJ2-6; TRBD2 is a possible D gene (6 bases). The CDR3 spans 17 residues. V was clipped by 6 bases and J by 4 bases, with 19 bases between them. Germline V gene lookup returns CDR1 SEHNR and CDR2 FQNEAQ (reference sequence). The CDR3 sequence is CASSHWVGSVGANVLTF. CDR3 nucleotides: TGTGCCAGCAGTCACTGGGTCGGGAGTGTAGGGGCCAACGTCCTGACTTTC.

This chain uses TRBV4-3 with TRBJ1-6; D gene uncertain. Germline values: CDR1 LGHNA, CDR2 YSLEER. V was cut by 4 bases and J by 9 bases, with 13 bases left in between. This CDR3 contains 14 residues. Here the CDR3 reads CASSPSWEISPLHF. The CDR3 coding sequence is TGCGCCAGCAGCCCCTCGTGGGAGATTTCACCCCTCCACTTT.

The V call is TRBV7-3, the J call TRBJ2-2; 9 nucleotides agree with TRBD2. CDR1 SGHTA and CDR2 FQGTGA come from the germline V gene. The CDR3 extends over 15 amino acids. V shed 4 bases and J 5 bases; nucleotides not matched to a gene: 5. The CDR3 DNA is TGTGCCAGCAGCTCGGTCCTAGCGGGGACCGGGGAGCTGTTTTTT. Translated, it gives CASSSVLAGTGELFF.

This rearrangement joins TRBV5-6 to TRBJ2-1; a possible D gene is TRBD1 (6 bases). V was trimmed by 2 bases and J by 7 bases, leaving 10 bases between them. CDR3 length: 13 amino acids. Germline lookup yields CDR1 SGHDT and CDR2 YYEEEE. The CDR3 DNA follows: TGTGCCAGCAGCTTTTGGGGGCCTAATGAGCAGTTCTTC. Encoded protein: CASSFWGPNEQFF.